This TCR beta chain came from a study of cytomegalovirus exposure and HLA in healthy donors. While unrecorded immune exposures were likely, the donors were nominally healthy when sampled. Notes on the study in general: Presence/absence comparisons presumed near-even sequencing depth among donors. Exclusion applied to some V segments, including TRBV6-2 and TRBV6-3, as they were indistinguishable.

The PCR had 60 Vbeta and 13 Jbeta primers. The repertoire was sequenced with immunoSEQ multiplex PCR; TCRdb's copy has only in-frame clones and lacks some. The table includes around 76,000 clones, 78% detected once. The CDR3 has 15 amino acids. V was shortened by 1 base and J by 5 bases, with 12 bases between the two germline ends. CDR1 is LNHNV and CDR2 is YYDKDF in the germline V gene (reference sequence). A word on this clone: The antigen remains unidentified.

The receptor was isolated from a woman in her 40s in good health and CMV-seropositive. Material for sequencing was PBMCs. The chain links TRBV15 to TRBJ2-1; tentative D call: TRBD2 (7 bases). CDR3 nucleotides: TGTGCCACCAGCAGAGGAGGGGGGGCCAACAATGAGCAGTTCTTC. Protein: CATSRGGGANNEQFF. Full variable domain (missing parts from reference TRBV15 and TRBJ2-1): DAMVIQNPRYQVTQFGKPVTLSCSQTLNHNVMYWYQQKSSQAPKLLFHYYDKDFNNEADTPDNFQSRRPNTSFCFLDIRSPGLGDTAMYLCATSRGGGANNEQFFGPGTRLTVL.